This record looks at one T cell receptor (beta chain) sequence and its context. Its specificity is unknown. Any gene name here is a mouse gene name. The read ends 4 residues shy of where the CDR3 ends; the end is completed using the germline J gene. The same CDR3 arises from other DNA sequences in this sample as well. This entry comes from a study of CD8+ T cells in alopecia areata. On the study more broadly: The authors grafted skin from approximately 6-13-month-old C3H/HeJ donors with spontaneous alopecia onto approximately 6-11-week-old female C3H/HeJ mice.

CDR3 length equals 14 residues. Germline V CDR1 and CDR2: NNHNN, SYGAGS (reference sequence). Cell sorting was performed on pooled cutaneous lymph node cells with CD4, CD8alpha, NKG2D, NKG2ACE and other markers. Study observations and caveats: In patients, TCRs were shared less clearly than in mice, and HLA may possibly be involved. Resident alphabeta T-cell populations of normal skin are likewise subject to sequencing in scalp samples. Across lesional scalp, and particularly alopecia totalis/universalis, clonality surpassed that of normal scalp.

Investigators isolated RNA and reverse transcribed it into cDNA to act as the sequencing template. Assay used: immunoSEQ multiplex PCR; TCRdb lists only in-frame clones, some missing. The profile covers more than 250,000 clones, none occurring a single time. The chain uses TRBV13-2 and TRBJ2-5; D possibly corresponds to TRBD2 (6 bases). This TCR was sampled from a C3H/HeJ mouse with alopecia areata. The MHC haplotype of the strain is H2-k. What was sequenced was CD4+ T cells sorted from a lymph node. The CDR3 sequence: CASGDAGGEDTQYF. The CDR3 DNA, read in part, is TGTGCCAGCGGTGATGCGGGGGGAGAAGAC.